Given below is one T cell receptor beta chain in context. The antigen remains undetermined. Primers: 60 Vbeta forward and 13 Jbeta reverse. This table comes from immunoSEQ multiplex PCR, and its TCRdb copy is limited to in-frame clones, with some not included. The repertoire consists of about 170,000 clones, with 65% to 85% occurring once and the leading ten covering around 4.4%. The V segment lost 7 bases and the J segment 5 bases; nucleotides outside the gene matches: 7. This CDR3 region has 14 residues. Germline assignment: CDR1 SNHLY and CDR2 FYNNEI. This specimen belongs to a study of cytomegalovirus exposure and HLA in healthy donors. Study-wide results and limits: Most TCR sequences were rare, but some public TCRs occurred in many donors.

The sequenced sample was PBMCs. The rearrangement links TRBV2 to TRBJ2-5, with 10 bases lining up with TRBD2. This sequence originates from a woman in her 50s in good health and CMV-seropositive. The CDR3 reads CASTNSGRGETQYF. The CDR3 DNA reads as TGTGCCAGCACTAACAGCGGGAGGGGGGAGACCCAGTACTTC.